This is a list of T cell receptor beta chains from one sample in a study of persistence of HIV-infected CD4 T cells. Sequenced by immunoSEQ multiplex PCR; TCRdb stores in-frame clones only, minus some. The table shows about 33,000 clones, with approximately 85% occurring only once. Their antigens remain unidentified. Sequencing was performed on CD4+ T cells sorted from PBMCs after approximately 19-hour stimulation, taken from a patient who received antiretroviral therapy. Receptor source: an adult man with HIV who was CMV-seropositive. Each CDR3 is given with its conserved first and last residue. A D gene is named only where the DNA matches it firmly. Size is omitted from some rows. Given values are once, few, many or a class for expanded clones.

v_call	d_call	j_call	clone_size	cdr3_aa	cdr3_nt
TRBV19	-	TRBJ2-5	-	CASSIWKTGKEETQYF	TGTGCCAGTAGTATATGGAAAACGGGGAAGGAGGAGACCCAGTACTTC
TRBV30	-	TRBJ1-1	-	CAWKVQGKSAEAFF	TGTGCCTGGAAGGTCCAGGGGAAAAGTGCCGAAGCTTTCTTT
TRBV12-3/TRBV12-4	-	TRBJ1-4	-	CASTRVGEKLFF	TGTGCCTCTACCAGGGTGGGTGAAAAACTGTTTTTT
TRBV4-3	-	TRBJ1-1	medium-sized	CASSQERVTEAFF	TGCGCCAGCAGCCAAGAAAGGGTAACTGAAGCTTTCTTT
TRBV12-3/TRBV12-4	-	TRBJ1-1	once	CASSLVAVTAFF	TGTGCCAGCAGTTTAGTCGCGGTTACAGCTTTCTTT
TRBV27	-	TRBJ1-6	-	CASSLPGLYSPLHF	TGTGCCAGCAGTCTACCGGGGCTTTATTCACCCCTCCACTTT
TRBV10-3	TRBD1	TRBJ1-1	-	CAISELGQGGAEAFF	TGTGCCATCAGTGAGCTGGGACAGGGAGGGGCTGAAGCTTTCTTT
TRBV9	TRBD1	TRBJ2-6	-	CASSGSGQGPMSGANVLTF	TGTGCCAGCAGCGGGAGTGGACAGGGCCCTATGTCTGGGGCCAACGTCCTGACTTTC
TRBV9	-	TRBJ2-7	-	CASSGGHSSYEQYF	TGTGCCAGCAGCGGGGGACATAGCTCCTACGAGCAGTACTTC
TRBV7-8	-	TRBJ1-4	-	CASSLYGGGEKLFF	TGTGCCAGCAGCTTATATGGGGGAGGTGAAAAACTGTTTTTT
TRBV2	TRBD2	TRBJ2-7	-	CASSRLAGGSSSYEQYF	TGTGCCAGCAGTCGACTAGCGGGGGGGTCTAGCTCCTACGAGCAGTACTTC
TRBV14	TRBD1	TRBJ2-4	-	CASSQAAGQGDIQYF	TGTGCCAGCAGCCAAGCGGCAGGGCAGGGGGACATTCAGTACTTC
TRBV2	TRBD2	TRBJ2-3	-	CASSGRLAGGGDTQYF	TGTGCCAGCAGTGGCAGACTAGCGGGGGGGGGAGATACGCAGTATTTT
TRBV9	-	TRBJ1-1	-	CASSVVGGETEAFF	TGTGCCAGCAGCGTAGTCGGGGGGGAAACTGAAGCTTTCTTT